Here is one T cell receptor (beta chain) with its context. This sample is part of a study of T cells in localized non-small cell lung cancer. There are 15 residues in the CDR3. Trimming left V 6 bases short and J 0 bases short, with 13 bases between. CDR1 MDHEN and CDR2 SYDVKM come from the germline V gene. The repertoire was sequenced with immunoSEQ multiplex PCR; TCRdb's copy has only in-frame clones and lacks some. The repertoire holds about 82,000 clones, with about three quarters as singletons. Sequenced here: PBMCs, sampled before any cancer treatment. J is TRBJ2-3 and V is TRBV28, with D uncertain. The receptor comes from a man between 40 and 70 years old with stage II squamous cell lung carcinoma. The CDR3: CASSYPQTSTDTQYF. The CDR3 DNA is TGTGCCAGCAGCTATCCACAGACAAGCACAGATACGCAGTATTTT.